The 18 T cell receptor beta chains given below trace back to one sample, sequenced in a study of blood T cell repertoires in COVID-19. Profiled with immunoSEQ multiplex PCR; TCRdb holds only in-frame clones, not every one. The sample shows 150,000 to 200,000 clones, 86% of them seen only once. The sample consisted of peripheral blood. These receptors all come from a man in his fifties or sixties with active or convalescent COVID-19.

The V call is TRBV9, the J call TRBJ2-3; 8 nucleotides match TRBD2. This CDR3 has 16 amino acids. V was clipped by 4 bases and J by 2 bases; unmatched bases: 9. In germline, CDR1 is SGDLS, CDR2 YYNGEE. The CDR3 bases are TGTGCCAGCAGCCTCTGGACTAGCCGACACACAGATACGCAGTATTTT. Its protein product is CASSLWTSRHTDTQYF. The full variable domain, in which reference TRBV9 and TRBJ2-3 provide the parts outside the CDR3, is DSGVTQTPKHLITATGQRVTLRCSPRSGDLSVYWYQQSLDQGLQFLIQYYNGEERAKGNILERFSAQQFPDLHSELNLSSLELGDSALYFCASSLWTSRHTDTQYFGPGTRLTVL.

The chain links TRBV6-5 to TRBJ1-1, with D perhaps matching TRBD1 (5 bases). Germline V gene data show CDR1 as MNHEY and CDR2 as SVGAGI. With 4 bases removed from V and 5 bases from J, the gap between germline ends came to 14 bases. The CDR3 is made up of 14 amino acids. The CDR3 DNA follows: TGTGCCAGCAGTTCGGGGGGGGTGAGTACTGAAGCTTTCTTT. This encodes CASSSGGVSTEAFF.

The chain has TRBV5-1 and TRBJ1-1; D remains ambiguous. Germline CDR1 is SGHRS and CDR2 is YFSETQ. V dropped 6 bases and J dropped 7 bases, with 16 bases sitting between them. The CDR3 is 13 residues long. The CDR3 coding sequence is TGCGCCAGCATGCGTATATTACAGAGTGAAGCTTTCTTT. Translation gives CASMRILQSEAFF. Full variable domain (outside the CDR3, taken from reference TRBV5-1 and TRBJ1-1): KAGVTQTPRYLIKTRGQQVTLSCSPISGHRSVSWYQQTPGQGLQFLFEYFSETQRNKGNFPGRFSGRQFSNSRSEMNVSTLELGDSALYLCASMRILQSEAFFGQGTRLTVV.

V usage is TRBV27 and J usage is TRBJ2-6; 11 bases map to TRBD1. This CDR3 has 17 amino acids. V lost 6 bases to trimming and J lost 2 bases; unmatched junction nucleotides: 6. The germline V gene has CDR1 MNHEY and CDR2 SMNVEV (reference sequence). This CDR3 reads CASSPGQGAPGANVLTF. The CDR3 nucleotides read TGTGCCAGCAGCCCAGGACAGGGGGCGCCTGGGGCCAACGTCCTGACTTTC.

This clone has a single count. The chain employs TRBV5-1 and TRBJ2-7; tentatively, D is TRBD2 (6 bases). V was trimmed by 2 bases and J by 2 bases, leaving 11 bases between them. Looked up from germline, CDR1 is SGHRS and CDR2 is YFSETQ. The CDR3 loop spans 14 amino acids. The CDR3, as DNA: TGCGCCAGCAGCTTCGGGACTGATACCTACGAGCAGTACTTC. It codes for CASSFGTDTYEQYF.

This clone showed up just once. The V call is TRBV7-2, the J call TRBJ1-3; D is uncertain. This CDR3 region has 16 residues. Germline V gene data show CDR1 as SGHTA and CDR2 as FQGNSA. V was clipped by 2 bases and J by 1 base, with 12 bases between them. CDR3 bases: TGTGCCAGCAGCTTAAGATACAGCCTGTCTGGAAACACCATATATTTT. As protein: CASSLRYSLSGNTIYF.

The gene calls are TRBV5-6 and TRBJ1-3; D remains ambiguous. The CDR3 covers 15 residues. The germline V gene encodes CDR1 SGHDT and CDR2 YYEEEE. V was clipped by 0 bases and J by 0 bases, with 7 bases between them. The CDR3 sequence: CASSLDRGSGNTIYF. The CDR3 nucleotides read TGTGCCAGCAGCTTGGATCGGGGCTCTGGAAACACCATATATTTT.

The J gene is TRBJ2-5, the V gene TRBV3-1 (or the pseudogene TRBV3-2); TRBD2 is a possible D gene (5 bases). Per the germline V gene, CDR1 is LGHDT and CDR2 is YNNKEL (reference sequence). The CDR3 covers 14 residues. V was cut by 4 bases and J by 5 bases, with 14 bases left in between. The CDR3 spells CASSRTGGLETQYF. The CDR3 DNA reads as TGTGCCAGCAGCCGGACTGGTGGGTTGGAGACCCAGTACTTC.

J is TRBJ2-7 and V is TRBV4-1, with 8 bases aligning to TRBD2. This CDR3 has 13 residues. Germline lookup yields CDR1 MGHRA and CDR2 YSYEKL. V lost 1 base, J lost 6 bases, and 2 bases stayed unmatched. The CDR3 protein is CASSQVLAGEQYF. The CDR3 DNA reads as TGCGCCAGCAGCCAAGTGCTAGCGGGCGAGCAGTACTTC.

This chain links TRBV24-1 with TRBJ2-1; D possibly corresponds to TRBD1 (6 bases). The ends were cut back, 9 bases at V and 9 bases at J, with 20 bases in the middle. The CDR3 is 14 amino acids. Germline CDR1 KGHDR, CDR2 SFDVKD. CDR3 residues: CATASRTAVGEQFF. In DNA form, the CDR3 reads TGTGCCACCGCATCCCGGACAGCGGTTGGTGAGCAGTTCTTC.

V gene TRBV30 combines with J gene TRBJ1-2; 10 bases match TRBD1. Unmatched junction bases numbered 5, after V lost 3 bases and J lost 7 bases. The CDR3 contains 13 residues. CDR1 and CDR2 (germline): GTSNPN, SVGIG (reference sequence). CDR3 nucleotide sequence: TGTGCCTGGAGGACAGGGGGCGTTGGTGGCTACACCTTC. Translated: CAWRTGGVGGYTF. Full variable domain (outside the CDR3, taken from reference TRBV30 and TRBJ1-2): SQTIHQWPATLVQPVGSPLSLECTVEGTSNPNLYWYRQAAGRGLQLLFYSVGIGQISSEVPQNLSASRPQDRQFILSSKKLLLSDSGFYLCAWRTGGVGGYTFGSGTRLTVV.

Only a few counts were recorded for this clone. The chain recombines TRBV7-9 with TRBJ2-5, with D perhaps matching TRBD1 (7 bases). Trimming removed 4 bases from V and 3 bases from J, with 15 bases in between. The CDR3 sequence is 15 residues long. Germline-derived CDR1 and CDR2 are SEHNR and FQNEAQ (reference sequence). CDR3 residues: CASSYNGRGEETQYF. The CDR3 DNA sequence: TGTGCCAGCAGCTACAACGGCAGGGGGGAAGAGACCCAGTACTTC.

This chain uses TRBV27 with TRBJ1-5; 9 bases are a match to TRBD1. V lost 5 bases to trimming and J lost 8 bases; unmatched junction nucleotides: 7. This CDR3 has 14 residues. Germline V gene sequence: CDR1 MNHEY, CDR2 SMNVEV (reference sequence). The CDR3 coding sequence is TGTGCCAGCAGTCCCGGACAGGGGAGGGAGCCCCAGCATTTT. Residues: CASSPGQGREPQHF.

The chain couples TRBV7-8 to TRBJ2-5, with TRBD1 matching 7 bases. Germline assignment: CDR1 SGHVS and CDR2 FQNEAQ. J gave up 4 bases and V 4 bases, and 6 bases lay outside the gene matches. The CDR3 totals 14 residues. The CDR3 sequence is CASSSQGVTETQYF. The CDR3 nucleotides are TGTGCCAGCAGCTCCCAGGGGGTCACAGAGACCCAGTACTTC.

This chain links TRBV5-5 with TRBJ2-1; D gene ambiguous. The germline CDR1 and CDR2 sequences are SGHKS and YYEKEE (reference sequence). V lost 3 bases to trimming and J lost 6 bases, with 16 bases between them. The CDR3 has 15 residues. The CDR3 nucleotides read TGTGCCAGCAGCTCCCTGAGTAATTCCATCAATGAGCAGTTCTTC. It codes for CASSSLSNSINEQFF.

This rearrangement joins TRBV13 to TRBJ2-2, with 9 bases identical to TRBD1. Germline trimming cut 5 bases from V and 1 base from J; bases unmatched to any gene: 14. There are 19 residues in the CDR3. Germline assignment: CDR1 PRHDT and CDR2 FYEKMQ (reference sequence). The CDR3 sequence: CASSRRDRDRLRNTGELFF. The CDR3 DNA reads as TGTGCCAGCAGCCGACGGGACAGGGATAGACTAAGGAACACCGGGGAGCTGTTTTTT.

The V gene is TRBV24-1, the J gene TRBJ2-3; 11 bases match TRBD2. V was clipped by 3 bases and J by 1 base; unmatched bases: 2. Germline CDR1 is KGHDR and CDR2 is SFDVKD. The CDR3 loop spans 16 amino acids. The CDR3 DNA follows: TGTGCCACCAGTGATCGGACTAGCGGGCGCACAGATACGCAGTATTTT. Its protein is CATSDRTSGRTDTQYF.

In DNA, the CDR3 is TGTGCCAGCAGCTTATCGCGCAGGCAAACAGGGGAGCAGTACTTC. It translates to CASSLSRRQTGEQYF. This chain connects TRBV7-9 to TRBJ2-7; weak D call: TRBD1 (6 bases). V lost 2 bases and J lost 7, with 18 bases in between. The CDR3 sequence is 15 residues long. Germline-derived CDR1 and CDR2 are SEHNR and FQNEAQ (reference sequence).